The T cell receptor beta chain under discussion was sequenced for a study of blood T cell repertoires in COVID-19. Across the whole study: Material from acute and convalescent COVID-19 was sourced from the United States, Italy and Spain. Nucleic acid was either cDNA or gDNA, and it came from T cells, B-cell-depleted T cells, or PBMCs.

Per the original methods: Estimates of nucleated cell counts were drawn from the amplification of reference gene primers. Sequencing was performed with immunoSEQ multiplex PCR; in TCRdb, only in-frame clones are kept and a portion is missing. Clonal size and the V and J genes are those of that table, whereas D and trimming came from the DNA. This table has tens of thousands of clones, approximately 86% appearing once. The CDR3 sequence is 13 residues long. V lost 1 base and J 2 bases, leaving 4 bases between the germline ends. Per germline, CDR1 SGHRS and CDR2 YFSETQ. The TCR sequence derives from a man between 65 and 85 years old with acute or convalescent COVID-19. The sample comprised peripheral blood. This chain uses TRBV5-1 with TRBJ1-5; D gene unclear. Here the CDR3 DNA reads TGCGCCAGCAGCTTGAGAGGCAATCAGCCCCAGCATTTT. Its translation: CASSLRGNQPQHF.